This is a list of T cell receptor beta chains from one sample in a study of OX40 agonist ivuxolimab in advanced cancers. Sequencing used immunoSEQ multiplex PCR; TCRdb keeps in-frame clones, though not all of them. The sample shows some 40,000 clones, 85% to 95% of them seen only once. The specimen comprised CD4+ or CD8+ T cells sorted from blood, sampled in a trial of the OX40 agonist ivuxolimab. These receptors all stem from an adult with an advanced solid tumor such as melanoma, head and neck, liver or kidney cancer. Each CDR3 is given with its conserved first and last residue. The order of the fields is J gene, V gene, clone size, CDR3 protein. The size entry is marked missing in some rows and otherwise reads once, few, many or a size class.

TRBJ2-5 | TRBV10-2 | - | CASSESTSGGETQYF
TRBJ2-3 | TRBV7-6 | - | CASSLPQDTQYF
TRBJ2-7 | TRBV29-1 | - | CSVEDPGQVPPGQYF
TRBJ2-5 | TRBV7-8 | - | CASSETSGRETQYF
TRBJ2-7 | TRBV11-2 | - | CASSLDPGDEQYF
TRBJ2-7 | TRBV4-3 | - | CASSQRDKPYEQYF
TRBJ1-2 | TRBV2 | - | CASRSGIGYTF
TRBJ2-2 | TRBV5-7 | - | CASSLVKGYTGELFF
TRBJ2-3 | TRBV4-3 | - | CASSQDSPRAGGLGRDTQYF
TRBJ1-3 | TRBV9 | - | CASSVDGNTIYF
TRBJ2-7 | TRBV28 | - | CASSFRQGAYEQYF
TRBJ2-5 | TRBV2 | - | CASLGVLGTSGRETQYF
TRBJ1-5 | TRBV28 | - | CASIKPRQGVQPQHF
TRBJ2-1 | TRBV7-9 | few | CASSFGLAGSNEQFF
- | TRBV28 | - | CASSPLEGSEQYF
TRBJ1-1 | TRBV2 | - | CATPGGTEAFF
TRBJ1-2 | TRBV11-2 | - | CASSFNTNYGYTF
TRBJ2-2 | TRBV4-1 | - | CASSQDGRGTNTGELFF
TRBJ2-7 | TRBV6-5 | - | CASSYSFGIEQYF
TRBJ2-5 | TRBV7-9 | - | CASSLDGLAGDAETQYF
TRBJ2-7 | TRBV6-5 | - | CASRSGSYEQYF
TRBJ2-7 | TRBV7-2 | - | CASSFGEPYEQYF
TRBJ2-6 | TRBV15 | medium-sized | CATSKGVSGANVLTF
TRBJ1-5 | TRBV28 | - | CASSLDRENQPQHF
TRBJ2-7 | TRBV4-3 | - | CASSQVLAGGYEQYF
TRBJ1-1 | TRBV4-3 | - | CASSQQYRATNTEAFF
TRBJ2-7 | TRBV7-2 | - | CASSLAAGEHYEQYF
TRBJ2-1 | TRBV11-2 | - | CASSLGTSDGQFF
TRBJ1-5 | TRBV6-1 | - | CASSEWGRGNQPQHF
TRBJ1-2 | TRBV13 | - | CASSLDGYQGYTF
TRBJ2-6 | TRBV21-1 | - | CASSKEGGDGSGANVLTF
TRBJ1-5 | TRBV30 | - | CAWSVLTGSGQPQHF
TRBJ2-6 | TRBV7-2 | - | CASSLAAGANVLTF
TRBJ1-1 | TRBV5-4 | once | CASSWMQGTEAFF
TRBJ2-1 | TRBV4-2 | - | CASSPYNYNEQFF
TRBJ2-1 | TRBV10-1 | - | CASSAGASYNEQFF
TRBJ2-7 | TRBV7-9 | - | CASSLAPGLAGEDEQYF
TRBJ1-1 | TRBV4-2 | once | CASSHLSGDRVLGAFF
TRBJ1-5 | TRBV2 | - | CASRSGTGPLQPQHF